Detailed here is one TCR beta chain. Its specificity is unknown. The data were taken from a study of cytomegalovirus exposure and HLA in healthy donors. Study-level information: Both the approximately 120 validation repertoires and the roughly 620 first-cohort repertoires used the same platform, as reported by a later analysis. Overall study results and limits: In vitro confirmation showed a few CMV-associated chains to be CMV antigen specific. The study listed 164 cytomegalovirus-associated TCR beta chains.

Sequenced by immunoSEQ multiplex PCR; TCRdb stores in-frame clones only, minus some. The data contain 260,000 or so clones, approximately 87% of them singletons. The TCR originated in a woman under 30 in good health and CMV-seronegative. The specimen sequenced was PBMCs.

CDR3 DNA sequence: TGTGCCAGCAGTTTACGGCGGAGACGACTATCGAGCTCCTACAATGAGCAGTTCTTC. This sequence encodes CASSLRRRRLSSSYNEQFF. The chain uses TRBV27 and TRBJ2-1; D possibly corresponds to TRBD2 (5 bases). This CDR3 has 19 amino acids. Germline V gene lookup returns CDR1 MNHEY and CDR2 SMNVEV (reference sequence). With 2 bases removed from V and 0 bases from J, the gap between germline ends came to 20 bases.